The clone carrying this TCR beta chain appeared a few times. Its antigen is not identified. The data were taken from a study of CD8 T cells in ankylosing spondylitis. General study findings and limits: In ankylosing spondylitis blood, a motif of roughly eight highly homologous TCR beta variants appeared characteristic. Earlier literature documents some of the motif variants in reactive arthritis synovial fluid and blood. Clones tied to disease were said to be significantly enriched in matched ankylosing spondylitis synovial fluid.

The V end lost 7 bases, the J end lost 2 bases, and 6 bases lay between the germline ends. This CDR3 is 12 amino acids long. Construction of TCR beta libraries was performed using quantitative 5'-RACE with molecular barcodes. TCRdb processed the 5' RACE reads anew with MiXCR; each CDR3 protein has one entry. The sample lists hundreds of thousands of distinct CDR3 sequences, around 11% occurring once. The receptor was derived from a male donor with ankylosing spondylitis. V gene TRBV12-3 or TRBV12-4 combines with J gene TRBJ1-5; D gene uncertain. Sequencing was performed on blood, either unsorted or a sorted T cell fraction (not recorded which). CDR3 coding DNA: TGTGCCAGCAAGTCTGGCAATCAGCCCCAGCATTTT. This translates into CASKSGNQPQHF.